The next 14 T cell receptor beta chains were all read from a single sample in a study of sequential checkpoint blockade in melanoma. Some clones are missing from TCRdb's copy, which holds only in-frame ones; the method was immunoSEQ multiplex PCR. Of about 40,000 clones listed, more than 80% are singletons. Treatment indicated: randomized to nivolumab then ipilimumab (arm A) or the reverse (arm B). The sequenced sample was CD8+ T cells sorted from blood (inferred from file names), obtained from a patient given nivolumab and ipilimumab in sequence. These receptors came from a human donor with melanoma.

The chain is built from TRBV9 and TRBJ1-1; TRBD1 matches at 8 bases. After removal of 4 bases from V and 3 bases from J, the junction contained 5 bases not matched to a gene. This CDR3 has 14 amino acids. The germline V gene encodes CDR1 SGDLS and CDR2 YYNGEE. CDR3 residues: CASSLQDRDTEAFF. The CDR3 DNA sequence: TGTGCCAGCAGCCTCCAGGACAGGGACACTGAAGCTTTCTTT.

This chain joins TRBV15 and TRBJ2-1, with a tentative D call TRBD2 (5 bases). Germline CDR1 LNHNV, CDR2 YYDKDF (reference sequence). CDR3 length: 16 amino acids. The V end lost 1 base, the J end lost 6 bases, and 16 bases lay between the germline ends. The CDR3: CATSRGGLATPNEQFF. CDR3 coding DNA: TGTGCCACCAGCAGAGGAGGCCTAGCCACCCCCAATGAGCAGTTCTTC.

The CDR3 nucleotides are TGTGCCAGCAGCTCGTCCGGGGAGCTGTTTTTT. Its translation is CASSSSGELFF. The genes are TRBV5-4 and TRBJ2-2; no clear D. The CDR3 is made up of 11 amino acids. CDR1 and CDR2 from the germline V gene are SGHNT and YYREEE (reference sequence). Trimming left V 3 bases short and J 6 bases short, with 3 bases between.

V and J are TRBV10-3 and TRBJ1-2; 7 bases align to TRBD1. Germline CDR1 is ENHRY and CDR2 is SYGVKD. This CDR3 has 15 amino acids. V trimming: 4 bases; J trimming: 4 bases; junction bases outside the gene matches: 9. The CDR3 nucleotides are TGTGCCATCAGTGTTACAGGGGATGAATTCTATGGCTACACCTTC. It translates to CAISVTGDEFYGYTF.

The chain recombines TRBV21-1 with TRBJ1-3; TRBD1 was called by the table and not checked on the DNA. TRBV21-1 is a recognized pseudogene. CDR3 length: 16 residues. Written as DNA, the CDR3 is TGTGCCAGCAGCACCCGGGACAAAGGGTGGGGAAACACCATATATTTT. It yields the protein CASSTRDKGWGNTIYF.

This chain uses TRBV27 with TRBJ1-5; perhaps TRBD1 as D (5 bases). The CDR3 spans 12 residues. V was trimmed by 6 bases and J by 7 bases, leaving 10 bases between them. Germline V gene data show CDR1 as MNHEY and CDR2 as SMNVEV (reference sequence). CDR3 nucleotide sequence: TGTGCCAGCAGGGGGCTTGGCCAGCCCCAGCATTTT. Translation gives CASRGLGQPQHF.

The chain is built from TRBV13 and TRBJ1-2; 9 nucleotides align to TRBD1. Germline loops: CDR1 PRHDT, CDR2 FYEKMQ (reference sequence). The CDR3 spans 16 residues. The V and J ends lost 4 bases and 4 bases, in that order; junction bases with no gene match: 10. The CDR3 sequence: CASSSQPGQGGYGYTF. In DNA form, the CDR3 reads TGTGCCAGCAGCTCCCAACCGGGACAGGGAGGCTATGGCTACACCTTC. Full variable domain (outside the CDR3, taken from reference TRBV13 and TRBJ1-2): AAGVIQSPRHLIKEKRETATLKCYPIPRHDTVYWYQQGPGQDPQFLISFYEKMQSDKGSIPDRFSAQQFSDYHSELNMSSLELGDSALYFCASSSQPGQGGYGYTFGSGTRLTVV.

Note on this clone: Other nucleotide sequences in the sample specify the same CDR3. V and J are TRBV6-1 and TRBJ2-5; 11 bases map to TRBD2. Looked up from germline, CDR1 is MNHNS and CDR2 is SASEGT. The V gene end was trimmed by 2 bases and the J gene end by 1 base; junction bases not matched to a gene: 3. There are 16 residues in the CDR3. The CDR3 DNA sequence: TGTGCCAGCAGTGAATTAGCGGGAGGGCCCCAAGAGACCCAGTACTTC. Its translation: CASSELAGGPQETQYF.

The chain is built from TRBV19 and TRBJ1-2, with D maybe TRBD1 (6 bases). This CDR3 contains 17 residues. Germline V lookup: CDR1 LNHDA, CDR2 SQIVND (reference sequence). Trimming shortened V by 10 bases and J by 3 bases, and 27 bases separated the two germline ends. The CDR3 sequence: CATHTIGKGVEDYGYTF. DNA of the CDR3: TGTGCCACCCACACTATCGGAAAGGGGGTCGAGGACTATGGCTACACCTTC.

This clone appeared once. The chain couples TRBV6-5 to TRBJ2-5, with 7 bases matching TRBD1. The tail of the sequence fits TRBJ2-7 better, so the J call may be wrong. Germline loops: CDR1 MNHEY, CDR2 SVGAGI. This CDR3 has 14 residues. The CDR3 DNA is TGTGCCAGCAGGGGACAGTTGAGCTCCTACGAGCAGTACTTC. Translation gives CASRGQLSSYEQYF.

This rearrangement joins TRBV19 to TRBJ2-1, with 7 nucleotides matching TRBD2. The germline CDR1 and CDR2 sequences are LNHDA and SQIVND (reference sequence). The CDR3 consists of 15 residues. J gave up 0 bases and V 7 bases, and 6 bases lay outside the gene matches. The CDR3 bases are TGTGCCAGTACGTCGAGCGGGGACTCCTACAATGAGCAGTTCTTC. This codes for CASTSSGDSYNEQFF. Combining the CDR3 with reference TRBV19 and TRBJ2-1 gives the whole variable domain DGGITQSPKYLFRKEGQNVTLSCEQNLNHDAMYWYRQDPGQGLRLIYYSQIVNDFQKGDIAEGYSVSREKKESFPLTVTSAQKNPTAFYLCASTSSGDSYNEQFFGPGTRLTVL.

The J gene is TRBJ2-2, the V gene TRBV19, with 7 bases matching TRBD2. V lost 3 bases, J lost 4 bases, and 5 bases stayed unmatched. The CDR3 is 15 residues long. Germline assignment: CDR1 LNHDA and CDR2 SQIVND (reference sequence). This CDR3 reads CASSMGGRSTGELFF. Written as DNA, the CDR3 is TGTGCCAGTAGTATGGGGGGGAGGTCCACCGGGGAGCTGTTTTTT.

In this sample, this clone turned up a few times. This chain connects TRBV29-1 to TRBJ2-1, with 10 bases that match TRBD1. The ends lost 4 bases at V and 7 bases at J; junction bases unmatched: 13. The CDR3 loop spans 16 amino acids. The germline CDR1 and CDR2 sequences are SQVTM and ANQGSEA. The CDR3 bases are TGCAGCGTTGTCGGGAGACAGGGGGCGAGTAATAATGAGCAGTTCTTC. Translating gives CSVVGRQGASNNEQFF.

The gene calls are TRBV6-6 and TRBJ2-3, with 9 positions matching TRBD2. The CDR3 contains 16 residues. CDR1 MNHNY and CDR2 SVGAGI come from the germline V gene (reference sequence). V was clipped by 6 bases and J by 3 bases; unmatched bases: 10. In DNA form, the CDR3 reads TGTGCCAGCAGCCGATCGTTAGCGGGAGAAACAGATACGCAGTATTTT. Its translation is CASSRSLAGETDTQYF.